Listed below are T cell receptor beta chains from one sample, sequenced in a study of T-cell reconstitution after alpha-beta-depleted transplantation in children. TCRdb re-analysed the PCR reads in MiXCR, keeping a single row per CDR3 protein. The sample includes just over 950,000 distinct CDR3 sequences, less than 30% of them seen just once. The source material was PBMCs, mostly from graft donor cells, sampled 360 days after TCRalphabeta/CD19-depleted stem cell transplant. The receptors were sampled from a boy under three years old who had a stem cell transplant for SCID, so the T cells may come from the graft donor. The CDR3 runs from the conserved cysteine through the conserved F or W. The D gene is left open where the match is weak. Size is stated for part of the rows, as once, few or many counts, or as a class when the clone is expanded.

D gene: TRBD1; clone size: few; V gene: TRBV5-1; CDR3 length: 16; J gene: TRBJ2-7; CDR3 DNA: TGCGCCAGCAGCGGAACCTCACAGGGGGAAGCCTACGAGCAGTACTTC; CDR3 protein: CASSGTSQGEAYEQYF
D gene: NA; clone size: NA; V gene: TRBV5-1; CDR3 length: 14; J gene: TRBJ2-5; CDR3 DNA: TGCGCCAGCAGCCCCCCCGGGACGGCGGAGACCCAGTACTTC; CDR3 protein: CASSPPGTAETQYF
D gene: NA; clone size: few; V gene: TRBV4-3; CDR3 length: 14; J gene: TRBJ1-2; CDR3 DNA: TGCGCCAGCAGCCCTGAAAAGGGGGTGAAAGGCTACACCTTC; CDR3 protein: CASSPEKGVKGYTF
D gene: TRBD2; clone size: NA; V gene: TRBV11-2; CDR3 length: 15; J gene: TRBJ2-2; CDR3 DNA: TGTGCCAGCAGCTTGGAACTAGCGGGGAGCGGGGAGCTGTTTTTT; CDR3 protein: CASSLELAGSGELFF
D gene: NA; clone size: few; V gene: TRBV4-1; CDR3 length: 14; J gene: TRBJ2-5; CDR3 DNA: TGCGCCAGCAGCCCTCAACGGGGGTTCGAGACCCAGTACTTC; CDR3 protein: CASSPQRGFETQYF
D gene: NA; clone size: once; V gene: TRBV7-9; CDR3 length: 15; J gene: TRBJ1-4; CDR3 DNA: TGTGCCAGCAGCCCTGGGGGGACCCTTAATGAAAAACTGTTTTTT; CDR3 protein: CASSPGGTLNEKLFF
D gene: TRBD2; clone size: NA; V gene: TRBV7-9; CDR3 length: 16; J gene: TRBJ2-3; CDR3 DNA: TGTGCCAGCAGCTTCGGACTAGCGGGGGGCTCAGATACGCAGTATTTT; CDR3 protein: CASSFGLAGGSDTQYF
D gene: NA; clone size: many; V gene: TRBV4-1; CDR3 length: 21; J gene: TRBJ2-2; CDR3 DNA: TGCGCCAGCAGCCAAGCGAATGTACCTCCCTGGGCCGGATTCGGGACCGGGGAGCTGTTTTTT; CDR3 protein: CASSQANVPPWAGFGTGELFF
D gene: TRBD2; clone size: once; V gene: TRBV20-1; CDR3 length: 18; J gene: TRBJ2-4; CDR3 DNA: TGCAGTGCTTGGGGACTAGCGGCAACACTGGTGGCCAAAAACATTCAGTACTTC; CDR3 protein: CSAWGLAATLVAKNIQYF
D gene: NA; clone size: NA; V gene: TRBV12-5; CDR3 length: 14; J gene: TRBJ2-5; CDR3 DNA: TGTGCTAGTGGTTCCCACTTAAATGGAGAGACCCAGTACTTC; CDR3 protein: CASGSHLNGETQYF
D gene: TRBD2; clone size: few; V gene: TRBV7-2; CDR3 length: 15; J gene: TRBJ2-3; CDR3 DNA: TGTGCCAGCAGGCAACCGGGACTAGCAACCGATACGCAGTATTTT; CDR3 protein: CASRQPGLATDTQYF
D gene: NA; clone size: many; V gene: TRBV9; CDR3 length: 13; J gene: TRBJ2-7; CDR3 DNA: TGTGCCAGCAGCGTAGCTCCGGAGTACGAGCAGTACTTC; CDR3 protein: CASSVAPEYEQYF
D gene: NA; clone size: NA; V gene: TRBV9; CDR3 length: 16; J gene: TRBJ2-5; CDR3 DNA: TGTGCCAGCAGCGCCTCGACCCGGAGGTCGCAAGAGACCCAGTACTTC; CDR3 protein: CASSASTRRSQETQYF
D gene: TRBD1; clone size: NA; V gene: TRBV5-1; CDR3 length: 16; J gene: TRBJ2-4; CDR3 DNA: TGCGCCAGCAGCCCAGGACAGGAGTTGGCCAAAAACATTCAGTACTTC; CDR3 protein: CASSPGQELAKNIQYF
D gene: NA; clone size: NA; V gene: TRBV6-5; CDR3 length: 15; J gene: TRBJ1-1; CDR3 DNA: TGTGCCAGCAGTTACTCGAGGGGAGGGAGCACTGAAGCTTTCTTT; CDR3 protein: CASSYSRGGSTEAFF
D gene: TRBD1; clone size: few; V gene: TRBV2; CDR3 length: 15; J gene: TRBJ2-7; CDR3 DNA: TGTGCCAGCAAGCCGACTGGGACAGGGAACTACGAGCAGTACTTC; CDR3 protein: CASKPTGTGNYEQYF
D gene: NA; clone size: few; V gene: TRBV20-1; CDR3 length: 12; J gene: TRBJ2-2; CDR3 DNA: TGCAGTGCTAGAGAGGACACCGGGGAGCTGTTTTTT; CDR3 protein: CSAREDTGELFF
D gene: TRBD1; clone size: few; V gene: TRBV29-1; CDR3 length: 16; J gene: TRBJ1-2; CDR3 DNA: TGCAGCGTTAAGCGGGGACAGGGTCCCCAAAACTATGGCTACACCTTC; CDR3 protein: CSVKRGQGPQNYGYTF
D gene: TRBD1; clone size: NA; V gene: TRBV18; CDR3 length: 15; J gene: TRBJ2-7; CDR3 DNA: TGTGCCAGCTCGGGACCGGGACAGGGTTCGTACGAGCAGTACTTC; CDR3 protein: CASSGPGQGSYEQYF
D gene: TRBD2; clone size: NA; V gene: TRBV4-2; CDR3 length: 19; J gene: TRBJ2-1; CDR3 DNA: TGTGCCAGCAGCCAAGATCTGTGGCGAACGGGGGGGTCCTACAATGAGCAGTTCTTC; CDR3 protein: CASSQDLWRTGGSYNEQFF
D gene: NA; clone size: NA; V gene: TRBV6-5; CDR3 length: 16; J gene: TRBJ2-6; CDR3 DNA: TGTGCCAGCAGTTACTCGAACCCACCGAACTCCAACGTCCTGACTTTC; CDR3 protein: CASSYSNPPNSNVLTF
D gene: NA; clone size: NA; V gene: TRBV20-1; CDR3 length: 13; J gene: TRBJ2-1; CDR3 DNA: TGCAGTGCCCCGGAGGGTATGATAAATGAGCAGTTCTTC; CDR3 protein: CSAPEGMINEQFF
D gene: TRBD1; clone size: NA; V gene: TRBV18; CDR3 length: 16; J gene: TRBJ2-7; CDR3 DNA: TGTGCCAGCTCACCACACCTCCACAGGGGGCGAGGCGAGCAGTACTTC; CDR3 protein: CASSPHLHRGRGEQYF
D gene: TRBD1; clone size: few; V gene: TRBV12-3/TRBV12-4; CDR3 length: 13; J gene: TRBJ2-1; CDR3 DNA: TGTGCCAGCAGTTTTCGACAGGGAAGTAAGCAGTTCTTC; CDR3 protein: CASSFRQGSKQFF
D gene: TRBD1; clone size: few; V gene: TRBV2; CDR3 length: 14; J gene: TRBJ1-5; CDR3 DNA: TGTGCCAGCAGCGGGACAGGGCTTCGTCAGCCCCAGCATTTT; CDR3 protein: CASSGTGLRQPQHF
D gene: NA; clone size: NA; V gene: TRBV7-2; CDR3 length: 15; J gene: TRBJ2-7; CDR3 DNA: TGTGCCAGCAGTCAAACAGGCCTCTTGACCTACGAGCAGTACTTC; CDR3 protein: CASSQTGLLTYEQYF